Presented here are 3 T cell receptor beta chains from one specimen sequenced in a study of cytomegalovirus exposure and HLA in healthy donors. The PCR had 60 Vbeta and 13 Jbeta primers. Measured with immunoSEQ multiplex PCR; TCRdb has only the in-frame clones, and not every one. This sample yields some 130,000 clones, of which around three quarters are seen a single time; roughly 2% belongs to the top ten. The sample consisted of PBMCs. These receptors originate from a man between 18 and 35 years old in good health and CMV-seronegative.

J is TRBJ1-4 and V is TRBV27; TRBD1 is a possible D gene (6 bases). Germline CDR1 reads MNHEY; CDR2 reads SMNVEV (reference sequence). The CDR3 runs to 14 residues. V was trimmed by 5 bases and J by 13 bases, leaving 20 bases between them. CDR3 sequence (DNA): TGTGCCAGCAGTGCCTGGACTGAACAAGGGGGACTGTTTTTT. It codes for CASSAWTEQGGLFF.

The chain employs TRBV19 and TRBJ1-2, with D perhaps matching TRBD1 (6 bases). The V gene lost 7 bases and the J gene lost 4 bases, with 28 bases spanning the gap. The CDR3 spans 18 residues. Germline V CDR1 and CDR2: LNHDA, SQIVND (reference sequence). Here the CDR3 reads CASTQDSHPGPQSYGYTF. In nucleotides, the CDR3 is TGTGCCAGTACCCAGGACAGTCACCCCGGGCCGCAGAGCTATGGCTACACCTTC. Drawing the rest from reference TRBV19 and TRBJ1-2, the complete variable domain is DGGITQSPKYLFRKEGQNVTLSCEQNLNHDAMYWYRQDPGQGLRLIYYSQIVNDFQKGDIAEGYSVSREKKESFPLTVTSAQKNPTAFYLCASTQDSHPGPQSYGYTFGSGTRLTVV.

This rearrangement joins TRBV28 to TRBJ2-7; tentative D call: TRBD2 (5 bases). The CDR3 has 13 residues. Trimming left V 3 bases short and J 4 bases short, with 10 bases between. Germline V gene lookup returns CDR1 MDHEN and CDR2 SYDVKM. CDR3 nucleotide sequence: TGTGCCAGCAGTTTGGTGGGAGCTTACGAGCAGTACTTC. It codes for CASSLVGAYEQYF.